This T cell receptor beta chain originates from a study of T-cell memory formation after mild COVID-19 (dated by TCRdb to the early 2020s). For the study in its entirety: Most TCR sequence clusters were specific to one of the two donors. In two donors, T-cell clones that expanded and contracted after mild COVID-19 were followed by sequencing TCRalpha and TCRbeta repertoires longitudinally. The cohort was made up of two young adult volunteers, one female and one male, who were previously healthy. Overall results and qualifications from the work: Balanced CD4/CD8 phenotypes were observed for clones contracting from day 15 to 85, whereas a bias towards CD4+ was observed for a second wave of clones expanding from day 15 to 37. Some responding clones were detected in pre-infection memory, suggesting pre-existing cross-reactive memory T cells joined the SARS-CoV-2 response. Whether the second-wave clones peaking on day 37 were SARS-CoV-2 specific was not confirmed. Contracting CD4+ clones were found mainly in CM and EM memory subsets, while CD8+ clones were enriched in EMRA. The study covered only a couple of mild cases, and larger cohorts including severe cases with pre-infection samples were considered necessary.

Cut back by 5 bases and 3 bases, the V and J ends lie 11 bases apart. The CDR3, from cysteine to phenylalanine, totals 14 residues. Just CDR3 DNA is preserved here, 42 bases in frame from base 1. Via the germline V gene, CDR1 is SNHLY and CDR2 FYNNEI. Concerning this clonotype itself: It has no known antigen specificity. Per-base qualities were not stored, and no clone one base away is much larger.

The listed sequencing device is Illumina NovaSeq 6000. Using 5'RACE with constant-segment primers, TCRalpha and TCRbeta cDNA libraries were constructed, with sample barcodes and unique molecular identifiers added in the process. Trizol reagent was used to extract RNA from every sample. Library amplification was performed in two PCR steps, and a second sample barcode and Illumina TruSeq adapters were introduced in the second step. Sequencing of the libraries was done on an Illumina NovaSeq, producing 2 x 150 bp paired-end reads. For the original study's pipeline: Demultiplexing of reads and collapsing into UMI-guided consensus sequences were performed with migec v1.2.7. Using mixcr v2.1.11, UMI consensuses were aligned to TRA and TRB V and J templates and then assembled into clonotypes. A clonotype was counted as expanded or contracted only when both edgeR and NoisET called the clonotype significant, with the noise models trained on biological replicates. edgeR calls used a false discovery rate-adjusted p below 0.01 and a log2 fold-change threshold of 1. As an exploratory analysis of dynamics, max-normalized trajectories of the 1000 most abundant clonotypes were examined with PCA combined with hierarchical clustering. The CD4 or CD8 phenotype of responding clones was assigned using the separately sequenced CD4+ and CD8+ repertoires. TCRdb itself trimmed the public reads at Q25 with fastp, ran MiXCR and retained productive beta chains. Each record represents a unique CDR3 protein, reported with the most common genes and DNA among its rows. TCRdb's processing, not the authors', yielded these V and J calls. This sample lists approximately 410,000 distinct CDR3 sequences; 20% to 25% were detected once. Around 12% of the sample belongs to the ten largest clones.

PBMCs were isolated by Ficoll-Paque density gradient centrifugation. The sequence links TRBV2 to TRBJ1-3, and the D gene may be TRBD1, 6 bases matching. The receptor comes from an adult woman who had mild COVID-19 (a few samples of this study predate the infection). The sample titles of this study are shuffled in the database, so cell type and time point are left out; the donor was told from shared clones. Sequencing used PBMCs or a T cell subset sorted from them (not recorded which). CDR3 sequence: CASSLGARGNTIYF. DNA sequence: TGTGCCAGCAGTCTGGGGGCGCGTGGAAACACCATATATTTT.